Listed below are T cell receptor beta chains from one sample, sequenced in a study of blood T cell repertoires in COVID-19. Using immunoSEQ multiplex PCR, the repertoire was profiled, and TCRdb retains in-frame clones only, with some absent. The sample gives about 190,000 clones, about nine tenths of which show up once; about 0.54% is in the top ten. Sequencing used peripheral blood. The receptor source for this set is a man in his fifties or sixties with acute or convalescent COVID-19. The CDR3 runs from the conserved cysteine through the conserved F or W. D genes are given only for firm matches. Expanded clones are given a class, and other clones once, few, many or no size at all.

CDR3 DNA | CDR3 protein | J gene | clone size | V gene | D gene
TGTGCCAGCTCACCAAGGGACAGCATGAACACTGAAGCTTTCTTT | CASSPRDSMNTEAFF | TRBJ1-1 | . | TRBV18 | TRBD1
TGTGCCAGCAGCCGGACAGGGGGCAATCAGCCCCAGCATTTT | CASSRTGGNQPQHF | TRBJ1-5 | . | TRBV5-6 | TRBD1
TGCAGCGTTGGACAGGGGCATGAAAAACTGTTTTTT | CSVGQGHEKLFF | TRBJ1-4 | . | TRBV29-1 | TRBD1
TGTGCCAGCAGCAGGAGAAAAAACACCGGGGAGCTGTTTTTT | CASSRRKNTGELFF | TRBJ2-2 | . | TRBV21-1 | .
TGTGCCAGCAGCCCAGGCAACAGGGCTCATCAGCCCCAGCATTTT | CASSPGNRAHQPQHF | TRBJ1-5 | . | TRBV7-9 | .
TGTGCCTCCACCCGGGGGGGCCGAGAGACCCAGTACTTC | CASTRGGRETQYF | TRBJ2-5 | . | TRBV7-2 | TRBD2
TGTGCCAGCAGTTCCGCGGGGAGGACCTTCCGGAATCAGCCCCAGCATTTT | CASSSAGRTFRNQPQHF | TRBJ1-5 | . | TRBV28 | .
TGTGCCAGCAGTTTATTTAACAGGGAGAACACTGAAGCTTTCTTT | CASSLFNRENTEAFF | TRBJ1-1 | few | TRBV28 | .
TGCGCCAGCAGCCAAGTTGGGACATCTGCTAACTATGGCTACACCTTC | CASSQVGTSANYGYTF | TRBJ1-2 | . | TRBV4-1 | .
TGTGCCAGCAGCCAAGAGGTTGACATGAACTATGGCTACACCTTC | CASSQEVDMNYGYTF | TRBJ1-2 | . | TRBV4-2 | .
TGTGCCAGCAGTTTTACGTGGGCGAATTCACCCCTCCACTTT | CASSFTWANSPLHF | TRBJ1-6 | few | TRBV28 | .
TGTGCCAGCAGTTTAACGCGACTAGCGGGATCCCTCACCGGGGAGCTGTTTTTT | CASSLTRLAGSLTGELFF | TRBJ2-2 | . | TRBV28 | TRBD2
TGTGCCAGCAGCTTAGGCAGGGCCTCTATTGGCTACGAGCAGTACTTC | CASSLGRASIGYEQYF | TRBJ2-7 | . | TRBV7-6 | .
TGTGCCAGCAGCGCGGGACTGAAGGCCACTGAAGCTTTCTTT | CASSAGLKATEAFF | TRBJ1-1 | . | TRBV9 | .
TGCGCCAGCAGCCTCCAACAGGGTACTAATGAAAAACTGTTTTTT | CASSLQQGTNEKLFF | TRBJ1-4 | . | TRBV4-3 | .
TGTGCCAGCAGCTTAGATCCGGGATACGGCGATGAGCAGTTCTTC | CASSLDPGYGDEQFF | TRBJ2-1 | . | TRBV7-2 | .
TGTGCCAGCAATTACAGGGGTGGATCAAACAATGAGCAGTTCTTC | CASNYRGGSNNEQFF | TRBJ2-1 | . | TRBV6-5 | TRBD1
TGCGCCAGCAGCCATTGGGGGGGCGGGGAGACCCAGTACTTC | CASSHWGGGETQYF | TRBJ2-5 | few | TRBV4-1 | .
TGTGCCAGCAACGCTCTAGAAGTAGGTGAGCAGTTCTTC | CASNALEVGEQFF | TRBJ2-1 | . | TRBV7-9 | .
TGTGCCATCAGTGACTTAAGCGGGCCCCAGCATTTT | CAISDLSGPQHF | TRBJ1-5 | . | TRBV10-3 | .
TGTGCCAGCAACCGCGGGGGGCTGCTGGAAAAACTGTTTTTT | CASNRGGLLEKLFF | TRBJ1-4 | . | TRBV7-9 | .
TGTGCCAGCAGCTCCGACAGGGTTGTTTACAATGAGCAGTTCTTC | CASSSDRVVYNEQFF | TRBJ2-1 | . | TRBV28 | TRBD1
TGTGCCAGCAGTTACCTGACAGGGGACAATCAGCCCCAGCATTTT | CASSYLTGDNQPQHF | TRBJ1-5 | . | TRBV6-6 | TRBD1